Included here is one T cell receptor (beta chain) sequence, with context. Germline V CDR1 and CDR2: SGHVS, FQNEAQ. Trimming removed 1 base from V and 6 bases from J, with 13 bases in between. The CDR3 contains 14 residues. This entry is derived from a study of cytomegalovirus exposure and HLA in healthy donors. The study ran its PCR with 60 Vbeta and 13 Jbeta primers. As processed by the authors: Approximately 9.9 million shared chains were among the about 80 million unique TCR beta chains that a later analysis counted. Sequencing was performed with immunoSEQ multiplex PCR; in TCRdb, only in-frame clones are kept and a portion is missing. The D gene and trimming were derived from the DNA, and the V and J assignments and clone size from that table. The data show approximately 110,000 clones, about three quarters seen once. Despite likely unrecorded immune exposures, the donors were nominally healthy at the time of sampling.

Sequencing was performed on PBMCs. This sequence joins TRBV7-8 and TRBJ2-7; a possible D gene is TRBD1 (5 bases). This sequence originates from a woman in her thirties in good health and CMV-seronegative. The CDR3 nucleotides read TGTGCCAGCAGCTTAGTGGCAGGGCCCGGCGAGCAGTACTTC. Translating gives CASSLVAGPGEQYF.